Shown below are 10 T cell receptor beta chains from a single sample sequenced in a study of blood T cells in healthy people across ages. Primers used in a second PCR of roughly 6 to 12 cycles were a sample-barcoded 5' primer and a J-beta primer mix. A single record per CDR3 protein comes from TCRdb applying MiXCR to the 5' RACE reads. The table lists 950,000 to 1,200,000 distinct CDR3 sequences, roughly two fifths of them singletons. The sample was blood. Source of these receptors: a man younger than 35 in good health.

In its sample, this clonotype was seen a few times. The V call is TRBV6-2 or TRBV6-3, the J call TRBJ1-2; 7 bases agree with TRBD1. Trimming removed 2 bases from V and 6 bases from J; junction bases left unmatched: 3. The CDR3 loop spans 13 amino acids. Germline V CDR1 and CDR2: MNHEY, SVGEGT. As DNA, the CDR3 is TGTGCCAGCAGTTACCAGGGGGGACATGGCTACACCTTC. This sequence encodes CASSYQGGHGYTF.

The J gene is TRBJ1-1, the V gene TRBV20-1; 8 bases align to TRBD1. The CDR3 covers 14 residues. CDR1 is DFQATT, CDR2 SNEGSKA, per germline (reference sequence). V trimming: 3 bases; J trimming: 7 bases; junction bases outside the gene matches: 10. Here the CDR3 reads CSARSTDRGREAFF. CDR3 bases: TGCAGTGCTAGGAGCACCGACAGGGGACGTGAAGCTTTCTTT.

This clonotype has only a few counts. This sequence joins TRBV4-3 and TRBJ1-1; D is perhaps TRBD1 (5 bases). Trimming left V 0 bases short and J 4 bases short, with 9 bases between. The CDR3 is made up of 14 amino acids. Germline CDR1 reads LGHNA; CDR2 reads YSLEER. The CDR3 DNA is TGCGCCAGCAGCCAAGACGCAGGGCCCACTGAAGCTTTCTTT. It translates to CASSQDAGPTEAFF.

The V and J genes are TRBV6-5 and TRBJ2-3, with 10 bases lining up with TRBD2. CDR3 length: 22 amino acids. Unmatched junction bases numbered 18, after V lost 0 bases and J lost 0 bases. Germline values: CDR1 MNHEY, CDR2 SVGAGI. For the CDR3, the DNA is TGTGCCAGCAGTTACTCGGGGCGTGTGAGTAGCGGGGGGAAAAATAGCACAGATACGCAGTATTTT. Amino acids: CASSYSGRVSSGGKNSTDTQYF.

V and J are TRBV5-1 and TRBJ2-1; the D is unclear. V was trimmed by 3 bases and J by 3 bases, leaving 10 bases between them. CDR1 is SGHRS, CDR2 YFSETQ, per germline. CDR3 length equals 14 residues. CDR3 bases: TGCGCCAGCAGCTCTTCCGGAAACTACAATGAGCAGTTCTTC. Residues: CASSSSGNYNEQFF.

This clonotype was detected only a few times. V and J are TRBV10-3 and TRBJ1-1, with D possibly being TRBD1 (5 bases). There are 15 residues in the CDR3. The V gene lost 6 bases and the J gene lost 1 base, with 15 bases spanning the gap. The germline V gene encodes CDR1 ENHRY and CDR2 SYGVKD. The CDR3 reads CAIRTGGGENTEAFF. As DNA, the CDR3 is TGTGCCATCAGGACCGGGGGAGGCGAGAACACTGAAGCTTTCTTT.

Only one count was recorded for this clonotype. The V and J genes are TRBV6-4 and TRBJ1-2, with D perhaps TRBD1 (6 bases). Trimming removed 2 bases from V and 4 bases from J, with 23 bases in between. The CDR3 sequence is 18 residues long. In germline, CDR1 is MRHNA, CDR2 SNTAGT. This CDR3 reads CASSDPGRRDKLGYGYTF. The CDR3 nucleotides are TGTGCCAGCAGTGACCCGGGCCGCCGGGACAAACTCGGCTATGGCTACACCTTC.

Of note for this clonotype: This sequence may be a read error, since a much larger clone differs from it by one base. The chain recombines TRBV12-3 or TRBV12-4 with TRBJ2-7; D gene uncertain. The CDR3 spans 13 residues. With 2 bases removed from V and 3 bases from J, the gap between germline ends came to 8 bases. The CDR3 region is CASSLRQNYEQYF. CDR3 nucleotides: TGTGCCAGCAGTTTAAGGCAGAACTACGAGCAGTACTTC.

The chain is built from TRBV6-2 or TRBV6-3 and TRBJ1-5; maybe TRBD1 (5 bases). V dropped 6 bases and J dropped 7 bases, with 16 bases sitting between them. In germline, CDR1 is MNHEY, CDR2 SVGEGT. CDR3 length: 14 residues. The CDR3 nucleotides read TGTGCCAGCAGCACTCCCACAAGGGACCAGCCCCAGCATTTT. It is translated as CASSTPTRDQPQHF.

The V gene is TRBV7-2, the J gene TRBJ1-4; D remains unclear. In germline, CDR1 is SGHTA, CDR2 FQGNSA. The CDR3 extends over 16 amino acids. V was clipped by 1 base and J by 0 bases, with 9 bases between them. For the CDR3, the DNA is TGTGCCAGCAGCTTAGGGCAGTGGGCAACTAATGAAAAACTGTTTTTT. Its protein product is CASSLGQWATNEKLFF.